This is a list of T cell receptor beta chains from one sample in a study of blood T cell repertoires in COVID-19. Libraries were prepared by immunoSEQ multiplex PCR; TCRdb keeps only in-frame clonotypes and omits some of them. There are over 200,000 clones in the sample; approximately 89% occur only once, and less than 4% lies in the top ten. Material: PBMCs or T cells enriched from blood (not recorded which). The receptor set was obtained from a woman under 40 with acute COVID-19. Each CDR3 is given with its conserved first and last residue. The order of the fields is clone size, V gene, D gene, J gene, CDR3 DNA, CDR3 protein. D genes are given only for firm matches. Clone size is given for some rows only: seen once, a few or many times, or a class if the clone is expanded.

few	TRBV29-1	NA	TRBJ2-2	TGCAGCGTTGAAAACCCGGTAGCGAACACCGGGGAGCTGTTTTTT	CSVENPVANTGELFF
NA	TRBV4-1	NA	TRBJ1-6	TGCGCCAGCAGCCAACAAGCCGCCGGGGATTATAATTCACCCCTCCACTTT	CASSQQAAGDYNSPLHF
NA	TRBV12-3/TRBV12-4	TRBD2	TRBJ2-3	TGTGCCAGCAGGACTAGCGGGGGAACGCAGTATTTT	CASRTSGGTQYF
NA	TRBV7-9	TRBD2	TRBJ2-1	TGTGCCAGCAGCTCCTTTCCCTTAGCGGGGGGCCACTACAATGAGCAGTTCTTC	CASSSFPLAGGHYNEQFF
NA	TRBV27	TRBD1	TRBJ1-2	TGTGCCAGCAGCTCCGGGACAGGGGGAGGCTACACCTTC	CASSSGTGGGYTF
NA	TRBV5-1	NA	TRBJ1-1	TGCGCCAGCAGCTTGCACGAGGCATTGAACACTGAAGCTTTCTTT	CASSLHEALNTEAFF
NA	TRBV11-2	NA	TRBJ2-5	TGTGCCAGCAGCTTAGGGTTGGCTGAAGAGACCCAGTACTTC	CASSLGLAEETQYF
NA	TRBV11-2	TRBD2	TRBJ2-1	TGTGCCAGCAGCTTAGATTGTATTGAGACTAGCGGGGGCCATTGGTTCTTC	CASSLDCIETSGGHWFF
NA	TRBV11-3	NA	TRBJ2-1	TGTGCCAGCAGCTTAGGCGGAGCTACAGGAAATGAGCAGTTCTTC	CASSLGGATGNEQFF
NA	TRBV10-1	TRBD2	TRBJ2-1	TGCGCCAGCAGTGTCGGACTAGCGGGGGGACCGAAGTTCTTC	CASSVGLAGGPKFF
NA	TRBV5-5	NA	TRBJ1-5	TGTGCCAGCAGCTTGGAGGGGGGGGACAATCAGCCCCAGCATTTT	CASSLEGGDNQPQHF
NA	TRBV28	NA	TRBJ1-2	TGTGCCAGCAGTACCTTAGGGGGGGGAAACTATGGCTACACCTTC	CASSTLGGGNYGYTF
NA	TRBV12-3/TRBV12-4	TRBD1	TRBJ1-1	TGTGCCAGCAGTTACGACAGGGCGACTGAAGCTTTCTTT	CASSYDRATEAFF
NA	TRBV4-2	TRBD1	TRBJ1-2	TGTGCCAGCAGCCAAGATCCGGCGGACAGGGGGCGGATCTATGGCTACACCTTC	CASSQDPADRGRIYGYTF
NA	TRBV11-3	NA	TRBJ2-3	TGTGCCAGCAGCTTAGATAGGCGGGGCGGCGGAGATACGCAGTATTTT	CASSLDRRGGGDTQYF
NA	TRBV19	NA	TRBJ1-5	TGTGCCAGTAGAAACAGGGAAGGTCAGCCCCAGCATTTT	CASRNREGQPQHF
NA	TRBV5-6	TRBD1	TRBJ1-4	TGTGCCAGCAGCTTACAGGGGGTTGCAACTAATGAAAAACTGTTTTTT	CASSLQGVATNEKLFF
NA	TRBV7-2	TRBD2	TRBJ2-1	TGTGCCAGCAGCTTAGGACTAGCGAGGAAAAATGAGCAGTTCTTC	CASSLGLARKNEQFF
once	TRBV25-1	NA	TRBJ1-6	TGTGCCAGCAGTGAGTTGCGGACAAACTCACCCCTCCACTTT	CASSELRTNSPLHF
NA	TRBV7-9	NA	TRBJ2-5	TGTGCCAGCAGCCCTATCCTGGGCAGGTCGCAGGAGACCCAGTACTTC	CASSPILGRSQETQYF
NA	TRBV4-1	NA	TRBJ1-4	TGCGCCAGCAGCCAAGATAAGGAGTCGCGGGAAAAACTGTTTTTT	CASSQDKESREKLFF
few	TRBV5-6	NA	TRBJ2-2	TGTGCCAGCAGCTTATACAACCAATATGACACCGGGGAGCTGTTTTTT	CASSLYNQYDTGELFF
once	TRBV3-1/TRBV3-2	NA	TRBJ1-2	TGTGCCAGCAGCCCTAGGGGCAGGGGCTTTGGTGGCTACACCTTC	CASSPRGRGFGGYTF
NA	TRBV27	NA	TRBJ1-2	TGTGCCAGCAGTTTTGGGCAGGGGTTCTGGGGCTACACCTTC	CASSFGQGFWGYTF
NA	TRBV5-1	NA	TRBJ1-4	TGCGCCAGCAGCTTGGCGACAGTCTTTCCAACTAATGAAAAACTGTTTTTT	CASSLATVFPTNEKLFF
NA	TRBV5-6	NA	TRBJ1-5	TGTGCCAGCAGCTCCGGACTGAGCTCTCAGCCCCAGCATTTT	CASSSGLSSQPQHF
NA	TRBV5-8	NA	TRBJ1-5	TGTGCCAGCAGCTTGGATGGCAGGGTTGGACAGCCCCAGCATTTT	CASSLDGRVGQPQHF
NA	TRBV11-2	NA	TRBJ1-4	TGTGCCAGCAGCCTCTCGAATGAAAAACTGTTTTTT	CASSLSNEKLFF
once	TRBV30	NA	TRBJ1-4	TGTGCCTGGAGTGTACCGAGCCGCGGGGAAAAACTGTTTTTT	CAWSVPSRGEKLFF
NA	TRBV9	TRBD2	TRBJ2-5	TGTGCCAGCAGCGTTAGCGGGGGGGCTGAGACCCAGTACTTC	CASSVSGGAETQYF
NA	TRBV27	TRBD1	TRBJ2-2	TGTGCCAGCGGACAGGGGGGCACCGGGGAGCTGTTTTTT	CASGQGGTGELFF
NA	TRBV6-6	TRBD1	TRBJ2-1	TGTGCCAGCAGTTACAAGACAGGGGCGATATACAATGAGCAGTTCTTC	CASSYKTGAIYNEQFF
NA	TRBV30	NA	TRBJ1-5	TGTGCCTGGAGTCATCAGGGGAATCAGCCCCAGCATTTT	CAWSHQGNQPQHF
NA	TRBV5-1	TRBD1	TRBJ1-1	TGCGCCAGCAGCCGGGGACAGGGGGGAACTGAAGCTTTCTTT	CASSRGQGGTEAFF
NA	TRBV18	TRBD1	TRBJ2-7	TGTGCCAGCTCACCCCAGGACAGGGGTTACGAGCAGTACTTC	CASSPQDRGYEQYF
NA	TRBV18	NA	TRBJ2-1	TGTGCCAGCTCACCCGGACAGACATACAATGAGCAGTTCTTC	CASSPGQTYNEQFF
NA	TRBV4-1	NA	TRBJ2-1	TGCGCCAGCAGGGACTATTACAATGAGCAGTTCTTC	CASRDYYNEQFF
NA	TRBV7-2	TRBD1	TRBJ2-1	TGTGCCAGCACCCGGACAGGCGCCCCCAATGAGCAGTTCTTC	CASTRTGAPNEQFF
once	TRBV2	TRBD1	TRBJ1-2	TGTGCCAGCAGTGATGGACAGGGTAACTATGGCTACACCTTC	CASSDGQGNYGYTF
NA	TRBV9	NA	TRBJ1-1	TGTGCCAGTTCCGGGGGTGCGTCTGAAGCTTTCTTT	CASSGGASEAFF
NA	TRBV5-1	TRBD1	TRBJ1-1	TGCGCCAGCAGCTTGGACCAGAGGGGGCTGGCTTTCTTT	CASSLDQRGLAFF
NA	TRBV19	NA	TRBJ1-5	TGTGCCAGTCACGTGGGGGACAACCATAGCAATCAGCCCCAGCATTTT	CASHVGDNHSNQPQHF
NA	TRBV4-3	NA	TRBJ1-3	TGCGCCAGCAGCCAAGAACGACAGCCGCATCCTGGAAACACCATATATTTT	CASSQERQPHPGNTIYF
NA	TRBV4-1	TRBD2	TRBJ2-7	TGCGCCAGCAGCCAAGATTTGCTAGCGGGGGGCTACGAGCAGTACTTC	CASSQDLLAGGYEQYF